Listed here are 17 T cell receptor beta chains from one sample, sequenced in a study of T cells in tuberculosis (dated by TCRdb to the late 2010s). Library preparation used the immunoSEQ multiplex PCR assay. TCRdb re-hosts the immuneACCESS table, in-frame sequences only. Its copies lack some clones; in the studies checked, an unresolved V gene accounts for under half of them, and the cause for the rest is not known. The sample records tens of thousands of clones, 81% of which are singletons. The top ten hold around 13% of the sample. PBMC were thawed, rested overnight, stained with a GMM-loaded CD1B tetramer, a Live/Dead dye and anti-CD3, and then sorted on a FACS Aria II. CD1B tetramers were loaded with C32 glucose monomycolate purified from Rhodococcus equi. The sample was CD1b-GMM tetramer-negative cells sorted from PBMCs. The cell subset or site label, as the study defines it: T cells not binding CD1B-GMM tetramer, sorted from same donor. These receptors all stem from an adult woman with latent tuberculosis.

The chain has TRBV9 and TRBJ2-7; 8 bases align to TRBD2. The V gene's germline CDR1 is SGDLS and CDR2 YYNGEE. The V segment lost 4 bases and the J segment 4 bases; nucleotides outside the gene matches: 7. The CDR3 consists of 14 residues. CDR3 protein: CASSPGGGPYEQYF. The CDR3 DNA follows: TGTGCCAGCAGCCCCGGGGGGGGCCCTTACGAGCAGTACTTC.

V usage is TRBV28 and J usage is TRBJ2-1, with D tentatively TRBD1 (7 bases). Trimming pared 6 bases from V and 4 bases from J, leaving 16 bases between. Looked up from germline, CDR1 is MDHEN and CDR2 is SYDVKM. This CDR3 is 15 amino acids long. DNA of the CDR3: TGTGCCAGCAGCCAGGGGGGTAATGGATACAATGAGCAGTTCTTC. Translated: CASSQGGNGYNEQFF.

This clone was seen once. The rearrangement uses TRBV19 and TRBJ1-5; perhaps TRBD1 as D (6 bases). Germline-derived CDR1 and CDR2 are LNHDA and SQIVND (reference sequence). V was shortened by 9 bases and J by 0 bases, with 15 bases between the two germline ends. This CDR3 comprises 15 residues. The CDR3 nucleotides are TGTGCCAGCCGCAAGGGGACACTTAGCAATCAGCCCCAGCATTTT. This codes for CASRKGTLSNQPQHF.

This clone was seen just once. The chain uses TRBV5-1 and TRBJ1-1, with D perhaps TRBD1 (6 bases). The CDR3 covers 12 residues. Germline V gene data show CDR1 as SGHRS and CDR2 as YFSETQ. Trimming cost V 2 bases and J 11 bases, with 13 bases left between them. The CDR3 loop reads CASSFNGRGAFF. CDR3 DNA sequence: TGCGCCAGCAGCTTTAACGGGAGGGGGGCTTTCTTT. Looking up the rest from reference TRBV5-1 and TRBJ1-1 gives the full variable domain: KAGVTQTPRYLIKTRGQQVTLSCSPISGHRSVSWYQQTPGQGLQFLFEYFSETQRNKGNFPGRFSGRQFSNSRSEMNVSTLELGDSALYLCASSFNGRGAFFGQGTRLTVV.

The sample holds a few counts of this clone. This chain joins TRBV4-3 and TRBJ2-1, with TRBD2 matching over 9 bases. CDR3 size: 16 residues. V lost 0 bases, J lost 8 bases, and 8 bases stayed unmatched. Germline V gene sequence: CDR1 LGHNA, CDR2 YSLEER. CDR3 nucleotide sequence: TGCGCCAGCAGCCAAGATTTGGCTAGCGGGGCCTATGAGCAGTTCTTC. It specifies CASSQDLASGAYEQFF.

V usage is TRBV5-1 and J usage is TRBJ2-2, with D perhaps matching TRBD1 (5 bases). Germline V CDR1 and CDR2: SGHRS, YFSETQ. V lost 4 bases to trimming and J lost 2 bases, with 9 bases between them. The CDR3 is 14 residues long. CDR3 DNA sequence: TGCGCCAGCAGCGCGGACACCAACACCGGGGAGCTGTTTTTT. This encodes CASSADTNTGELFF.

This rearrangement joins TRBV19 to TRBJ2-1, with 7 positions matching TRBD1. The CDR3 covers 13 residues. Trimming cost V 2 bases and J 10 bases; bases outside gene matches: 5. CDR1 LNHDA and CDR2 SQIVND come from the germline V gene (reference sequence). CDR3 residues: CASSINRGGEQFF. The CDR3 DNA is TGTGCCAGTAGTATAAACAGGGGTGGAGAGCAGTTCTTC.

The chain recombines TRBV19 with TRBJ2-3; tentative D call: TRBD1 (5 bases). V was pared by 5 bases and J by 4 bases, with 10 bases between. Germline V lookup: CDR1 LNHDA, CDR2 SQIVND (reference sequence). The CDR3 runs 13 residues. The CDR3 is CASSLGLSDTQYF. Written as DNA, the CDR3 is TGTGCCAGTAGTCTGGGGCTCTCAGATACGCAGTATTTT. The variable domain in full, with the rest retrieved from reference TRBV19 and TRBJ2-3, is DGGITQSPKYLFRKEGQNVTLSCEQNLNHDAMYWYRQDPGQGLRLIYYSQIVNDFQKGDIAEGYSVSREKKESFPLTVTSAQKNPTAFYLCASSLGLSDTQYFGPGTRLTVL.

V and J are TRBV5-6 and TRBJ2-3; 11 nucleotides line up with TRBD2. In germline, CDR1 is SGHDT, CDR2 YYEEEE. V lost 5 bases and J lost 3; bases outside the gene matches: 11. The CDR3 runs to 17 residues. The chain's CDR3 is CASRDELAGDQTDTQYF. CDR3 bases: TGTGCCAGCAGGGATGAACTAGCGGGGGATCAGACAGATACGCAGTATTTT.

The chain carries TRBV6-5 and TRBJ2-4, with D possibly TRBD2 on 5 matching bases. The CDR3 has 14 residues. The V gene's germline CDR1 is MNHEY and CDR2 SVGAGI. Trimming removed 2 bases from V and 8 bases from J, with 13 bases in between. The CDR3, as DNA: TGTGCCAGCAGTTACGGAGGCAGGCTTGACATTCAGTACTTC. It is translated as CASSYGGRLDIQYF.

The gene calls are TRBV5-8 and TRBJ2-3; 9 nucleotides match TRBD2. There are 15 residues in the CDR3. V gave up 0 bases and J gave up 4 bases; unmatched junction bases: 3. The germline gives CDR1 SGHTS, CDR2 YDEGEE. The CDR3 sequence is CASSLEGGRADTQYF. As DNA, the CDR3 is TGTGCCAGCAGCTTGGAGGGCGGGAGGGCAGATACGCAGTATTTT.

This clone was detected a few times. This chain uses TRBV5-4 with TRBJ2-7; 8 bases are a match to TRBD2. The CDR3 is made up of 15 amino acids. Looked up from germline, CDR1 is SGHNT and CDR2 is YYREEE (reference sequence). The V segment lost 2 bases and the J segment 6 bases; nucleotides outside the gene matches: 10. The CDR3: CASSFEGTRYGEQYF. Here the CDR3 DNA reads TGTGCCAGCAGCTTCGAAGGGACTAGATACGGCGAGCAGTACTTC.

This chain connects TRBV30 to TRBJ2-5, with a weak D call TRBD2 (6 bases). Germline V gene lookup returns CDR1 GTSNPN and CDR2 SVGIG (reference sequence). The CDR3 is 14 residues long. With 3 bases removed from V and 2 bases from J, the gap between germline ends came to 13 bases. The CDR3 reads CAWSPGLTQETQYF. Here the CDR3 DNA reads TGTGCCTGGAGCCCGGGACTCACTCAAGAGACCCAGTACTTC.

This chain links TRBV7-3 with TRBJ1-3; D unclear. From germline, CDR1 is SGHTA and CDR2 FQGTGA. V lost 0 bases to trimming and J lost 2 bases, with 8 bases between them. The CDR3 covers 15 residues. The CDR3 DNA sequence: TGTGCCAGCAGCTTAACGGCAGGCGCTGGAAACACCATATATTTT. It translates to CASSLTAGAGNTIYF.

The V and J genes are TRBV4-2 and TRBJ2-3, with 7 bases fitting TRBD2. The V segment lost 1 base and the J segment 1 base; nucleotides outside the gene matches: 8. Looked up from germline, CDR1 is LGHNA and CDR2 is YNFKEQ. The CDR3 extends over 17 amino acids. The CDR3 protein is CASSQAVASGGTDTQYF. In DNA form, the CDR3 reads TGTGCCAGCAGCCAAGCAGTTGCCAGCGGGGGCACAGATACGCAGTATTTT.

The chain carries TRBV2 and TRBJ2-7; D unclear. V lost 9 bases to trimming and J lost 1 base, with 19 bases between them. The CDR3 sequence is 15 residues long. From germline, CDR1 is SNHLY and CDR2 FYNNEI. The CDR3 DNA follows: TGTGCCAGTACAGCCGATCTGGGTGAGTCCTACGAGCAGTACTTC. Translated, it gives CASTADLGESYEQYF.

The chain couples TRBV23-1 to TRBJ1-1; D possibly corresponds to TRBD1 (5 bases). TRBV23-1 counts as an open reading frame of uncertain function. V was shortened by 6 bases and J by 3 bases, with 23 bases between the two germline ends. The CDR3 totals 17 residues. CDR3 amino acids: CASRGRREGIFYTEAFF. The DNA of the CDR3 is TGCGCCAGCAGGGGAAGGAGGGAGGGGATTTTTTACACTGAAGCTTTCTTT.